This T cell receptor beta chain was recovered during a study of blood T cell repertoires in COVID-19. About the study: Collection of acute and convalescent COVID-19 samples took place in the United States, Italy and Spain. PBMCs, B-cell-depleted T cells, or T cells were the source of the cDNA or gDNA that made up the material.

The CDR3 sequence is 14 residues long. The germline gives CDR1 MGHRA, CDR2 YSYEKL. V lost 4 bases to trimming and J lost 6 bases, with 13 bases between them. Per the original methods: Estimation of nucleated cell counts relied on the amplification of reference gene primers. Only in-frame clones appear in the TCRdb table, and some are missing; sequencing was by immunoSEQ multiplex PCR. V and J calls and clone size are given by that table; D and trimming were obtained from the DNA. Of some 100,000 clones in the sample, more than 90% were seen once. The gene calls are TRBV4-1 and TRBJ1-5; D not certain. This TCR came from a man in his sixties or seventies with acute or convalescent COVID-19. Input material: peripheral blood. The CDR3 here is CASSPGRFGQPQHF. CDR3 DNA: TGCGCCAGCAGCCCGGGGAGGTTCGGTCAGCCCCAGCATTTT.